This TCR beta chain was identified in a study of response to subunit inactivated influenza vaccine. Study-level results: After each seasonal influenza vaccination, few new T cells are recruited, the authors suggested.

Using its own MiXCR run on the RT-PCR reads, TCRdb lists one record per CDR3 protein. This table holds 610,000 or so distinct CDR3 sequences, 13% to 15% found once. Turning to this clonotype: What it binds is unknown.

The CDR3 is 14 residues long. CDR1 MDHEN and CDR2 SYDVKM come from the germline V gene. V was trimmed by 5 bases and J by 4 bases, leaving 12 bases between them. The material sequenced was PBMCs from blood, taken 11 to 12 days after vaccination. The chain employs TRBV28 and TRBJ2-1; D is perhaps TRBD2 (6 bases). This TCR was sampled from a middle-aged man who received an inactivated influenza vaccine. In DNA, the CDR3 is TGTGCCAGCAGTAGGTGGCGGGATTACAATGAGCAGTTCTTC. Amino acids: CASSRWRDYNEQFF.